Included here is one T cell receptor (beta chain) sequence, with context. Its antigen is currently unknown. This specimen belongs to a study of beta chain features in type 1 diabetes. Study-wide results and caveats: Healthy donors had naive, central memory and Treg TCRB repertoires that appeared less similar than those seen among patients. There was a moderate but significant shortening of TCRB CDR3s in all four CD4+ subsets of Type 1 diabetes patients. Sequencing from cDNA could over-represent high-TCR-expressing cells.

Expressed TCRB transcripts were sequenced because the isolated RNA had all been reverse transcribed beforehand. Measured with immunoSEQ multiplex PCR; TCRdb has only the in-frame clones, and not every one. The sample lists about 650,000 clones; roughly an eighth were seen once. V was cut by 10 bases and J by 8 bases, with 20 bases left in between. The CDR3 extends over 14 amino acids. Germline CDR1 MDHEN, CDR2 SYDVKM. Sequenced input: naive CD4+ T cells from blood. V usage is TRBV28 and J usage is TRBJ1-4; D perhaps matches TRBD1 (6 bases). The receptor was isolated from a man aged 25 to 40 with type 1 diabetes. The CDR3 loop is CATNGAGAKEKLFF. In DNA form, the CDR3 reads TGTGCCACCAACGGGGCAGGGGCAAAGGAAAAACTGTTTTTT.